Listed here are 30 T cell receptor beta chains from one sample, sequenced in a study of blood T cell repertoires in COVID-19. Profiling relied on immunoSEQ multiplex PCR, and the TCRdb table lists in-frame clones only, not all of them. The sample lists roughly 670,000 clones, 90% occurring once. Sample: peripheral blood. These receptors came from a woman under 30 with acute or convalescent COVID-19.

The chain has TRBV29-1 and TRBJ2-2; TRBD1 matches 8 bases. The germline V gene has CDR1 SQVTM and CDR2 ANQGSEA. CDR3 length: 13 residues. V shed 8 bases and J 7 bases; nucleotides not matched to a gene: 9. The CDR3 nucleotides read TGCAGCACCCGGACAGGGTTGAACGGGGAGCTGTTTTTT. Its translation: CSTRTGLNGELFF.

This clone turned up a few times. The chain carries TRBV24-1 and TRBJ1-2; D may be TRBD1 (6 bases). This CDR3 region has 15 residues. Germline assignment: CDR1 KGHDR and CDR2 SFDVKD. With 3 bases removed from V and 4 bases from J, the gap between germline ends came to 14 bases. This CDR3 reads CATSDEQGPLYGYTF. CDR3 DNA: TGTGCCACCAGTGATGAACAGGGCCCACTCTATGGCTACACCTTC.

The chain recombines TRBV6-5 with TRBJ1-2, with unresolved D. The germline V gene has CDR1 MNHEY and CDR2 SVGAGI. This CDR3 is built from 13 residues. Deletions cut 1 base from V and 1 base from J, with 4 bases between. Written as DNA, the CDR3 is TGTGCCAGCAGTTACTTGAGTAACTATGGCTACACCTTC. Translating it yields CASSYLSNYGYTF.

The chain links TRBV6-5 to TRBJ1-2, with 8 positions matching TRBD1. The germline V gene encodes CDR1 MNHEY and CDR2 SVGAGI. The CDR3 sequence is 14 residues long. J lost 1 base, V lost 4 bases, and 2 bases had no gene match. In nucleotides, the CDR3 is TGTGCCAGCAGTTGGGACAGGAGTAACTATGGCTACACCTTC. Its protein product is CASSWDRSNYGYTF.

The V call is TRBV7-8, the J call TRBJ1-5; perhaps TRBD1 as D (6 bases). Trimming took off 5 bases at V and 3 bases at J, with 20 bases between the two ends. The CDR3 runs 17 residues. Germline assignment: CDR1 SGHVS and CDR2 FQNEAQ. The CDR3 loop reads CASSQQQGWVNNQPQHF. The CDR3 bases are TGTGCCAGCAGCCAACAACAGGGTTGGGTTAACAATCAGCCCCAGCATTTT.

The chain is built from TRBV9 and TRBJ2-1; 7 positions agree with TRBD1. The CDR3 is made up of 12 amino acids. Germline V gives CDR1 SGDLS, CDR2 YYNGEE. V lost 8 bases and J lost 5; bases outside the gene matches: 4. DNA for the CDR3: TGTGCCAGTTCAGACAGGGACAATGAGCAGTTCTTC. The encoded protein is CASSDRDNEQFF.

The count of this clone is one. V gene TRBV2 combines with J gene TRBJ1-2; TRBD1 might be the D (5 bases). This CDR3 is 14 amino acids long. Trimming removed 6 bases from V and 0 bases from J, with 11 bases in between. Germline assignment: CDR1 SNHLY and CDR2 FYNNEI. The CDR3 bases are TGTGCCAGCAGCCAAACAGGAACTAACTATGGCTACACCTTC. The encoded protein is CASSQTGTNYGYTF.

This clone came up once. The chain employs TRBV5-1 and TRBJ2-6, with TRBD1 matching over 7 bases. CDR1 is SGHRS and CDR2 is YFSETQ in the germline V gene. Unmatched junction bases numbered 9, after V lost 0 bases and J lost 0 bases. The CDR3 has 19 amino acids. The CDR3 region has the DNA TGCGCCAGCAGCTTGGTCGACAGGGCCCAATTCTCTGGGGCCAACGTCCTGACTTTC. This sequence encodes CASSLVDRAQFSGANVLTF.

The chain uses TRBV6-5 and TRBJ1-2, with a possible D match to TRBD1 (5 bases). The CDR3 sequence is 15 residues long. In germline, CDR1 is MNHEY, CDR2 SVGAGI. The V gene lost 4 bases and the J gene lost 8 bases, with 20 bases spanning the gap. The CDR3 region has the DNA TGTGCCAGCAGTTCCCCTTCCCGGCAGGGCTGGGGCTACACCTTC. This gives the protein CASSSPSRQGWGYTF.

The chain employs TRBV6-5 and TRBJ1-1; D gene unclear. Trimming took off 6 bases at V and 4 bases at J, with 18 bases between the two ends. This CDR3 region has 15 residues. Germline V gene sequence: CDR1 MNHEY, CDR2 SVGAGI. CDR3 loop: CASSPASGLGTEAFF. The CDR3 DNA reads TGTGCCAGCAGCCCGGCCAGCGGGTTGGGCACTGAAGCTTTCTTT.

CDR3 sequence (DNA): TGCGCCAGCAGCTTGGGGTCCCGTCCGGCTGGAAACACCATATATTTT. Protein: CASSLGSRPAGNTIYF. This chain uses TRBV5-1 with TRBJ1-3; no definite D call. The germline CDR1 and CDR2 sequences are SGHRS and YFSETQ. Between the trimmed V and J ends, which lost 0 bases and 2 bases, there was a span of 12 bases. The length of the CDR3 is 16 residues.

The chain is built from TRBV7-8 and TRBJ1-2; D remains ambiguous. Germline-derived CDR1 and CDR2 are SGHVS and FQNEAQ. CDR3 size: 13 residues. V was trimmed by 3 bases and J by 1 base, leaving 6 bases between them. The CDR3 DNA reads as TGTGCCAGCAGCTTCGGGGTTAACTATGGCTACACCTTC. Protein sequence: CASSFGVNYGYTF. Based on the CDR3 plus reference TRBV7-8 and TRBJ1-2, the full variable domain is GAGVSQSPRYKVAKRGQDVALRCDPISGHVSLFWYQQALGQGPEFLTYFQNEAQLDKSGLPSDRFFAERPEGSVSTLKIQRTQQEDSAVYLCASSFGVNYGYTFGSGTRLTVV.

This rearrangement joins TRBV6-1 to TRBJ1-1; maybe TRBD1 (5 bases). Trimming removed 4 bases from V and 2 bases from J, with 17 bases in between. The germline CDR1 and CDR2 sequences are MNHNS and SASEGT. This CDR3 is 16 amino acids long. In DNA form, the CDR3 reads TGTGCCAGCAGTGGGACATCCCTGGGGCTCAACACTGAAGCTTTCTTT. It encodes CASSGTSLGLNTEAFF.

The V and J genes are TRBV23-1 and TRBJ2-1; D is unclear. TRBV23-1 is classed as an ORF, of uncertain function. The CDR3 length is 14 residues. Trimming stripped 4 bases from V and 6 bases from J, with 13 bases between. The CDR3: CASSRRKVSNEQFF. The CDR3 coding sequence is TGCGCCAGCAGTCGCAGGAAAGTTAGCAATGAGCAGTTCTTC.

The chain is built from TRBV7-9 and TRBJ1-2; maybe TRBD1 (6 bases). This CDR3 is 13 amino acids long. Trimming cost V 1 base and J 8 bases, with 11 bases left between them. Germline CDR1 SEHNR, CDR2 FQNEAQ (reference sequence). In DNA, the CDR3 is TGTGCCAGCAGCTTAGACAGGGTGCAAGGCTACACCTTC. It yields the protein CASSLDRVQGYTF. Based on the CDR3 plus reference TRBV7-9 and TRBJ1-2, the full variable domain is DTGVSQNPRHKITKRGQNVTFRCDPISEHNRLYWYRQTLGQGPEFLTYFQNEAQLEKSRLLSDRFSAERPKGSFSTLEIQRTEQGDSAMYLCASSLDRVQGYTFGSGTRLTVV.

The genes are TRBV11-2 and TRBJ2-7, with a possible D match to TRBD1 (5 bases). This CDR3 has 15 residues. Germline V gives CDR1 SGHAT, CDR2 FQNNGV. V lost 7 bases and J lost 5, with 21 bases in between. CDR3 region: CASTEPRQSLHEQYF. The CDR3 DNA sequence: TGTGCCAGCACCGAACCAAGACAGTCCTTGCACGAGCAGTACTTC.

V is TRBV6-8 and J is TRBJ2-3; D is perhaps TRBD2 (7 bases). From germline, CDR1 is MNHGY and CDR2 SAAAGT. V lost 6 bases and J lost 1, with 23 bases in between. The CDR3 runs 18 residues. The CDR3 loop reads CASSQSCGKGGRTDTQYF. The DNA of the CDR3 is TGTGCCAGCAGCCAAAGCTGCGGGAAGGGGGGGCGCACAGATACGCAGTATTTT.

The rearrangement joins TRBV6-6 to TRBJ1-4; 8 nucleotides match TRBD1. The length of the CDR3 is 17 residues. V gave up 6 bases and J gave up 3 bases; unmatched junction bases: 12. Germline lookup yields CDR1 MNHNY and CDR2 SVGAGI (reference sequence). CDR3 in amino acids: CASSRGQGASANEKLFF. The CDR3 DNA is TGTGCCAGCAGCCGAGGACAGGGAGCTTCCGCTAATGAAAAACTGTTTTTT.

The chain combines TRBV10-1 with TRBJ1-1; possibly TRBD1 for D (5 bases). Germline V CDR1 and CDR2: WNHNN, SYGVQD (reference sequence). V was shortened by 5 bases and J by 0 bases, with 25 bases between the two germline ends. The CDR3 consists of 19 residues. The CDR3 loop reads CASSSLTALGRGMNTEAFF. Here the CDR3 DNA reads TGCGCCAGCAGTTCTCTGACAGCACTCGGGAGGGGAATGAACACTGAAGCTTTCTTT.

V and J are TRBV6-5 and TRBJ1-3; D perhaps matches TRBD1 (6 bases). There are 14 residues in the CDR3. CDR1 and CDR2 from the germline V gene are MNHEY and SVGAGI. The V end lost 6 bases, the J end lost 2 bases, and 11 bases lay between the germline ends. The CDR3: CASRSTGTGNTIYF. CDR3 DNA sequence: TGTGCCAGCAGGTCCACAGGGACTGGAAACACCATATATTTT.

The gene calls are TRBV5-4 and TRBJ1-4, with 9 bases lining up with TRBD1. Per germline, CDR1 SGHNT and CDR2 YYREEE (reference sequence). V shed 4 bases, J shed 8 bases, and the junction held 6 bases outside the gene matches. The length of the CDR3 is 14 residues. CDR3 loop: CASSPGQGGEKLFF. CDR3 in DNA: TGTGCCAGCAGCCCGGGACAGGGAGGCGAAAAACTGTTTTTT. The full variable domain, completed using reference TRBV5-4 and TRBJ1-4, is ETGVTQSPTHLIKTRGQQVTLRCSSQSGHNTVSWYQQALGQGPQFIFQYYREEENGRGNFPPRFSGLQFPNYSSELNVNALELDDSALYLCASSPGQGGEKLFFGSGTQLSVL.

The sample holds one count of this clone. J is TRBJ1-1 and V is TRBV19; D is possibly TRBD1 (5 bases). The CDR3 consists of 12 residues. V was shortened by 6 bases and J by 8 bases, with 13 bases between the two germline ends. CDR1 is LNHDA, CDR2 SQIVND, per germline (reference sequence). The CDR3 spells CASRIGASEAFF. The CDR3 coding sequence is TGTGCCAGTAGGATTGGGGCAAGCGAAGCTTTCTTT. The variable domain in full, completed from reference TRBV19 and TRBJ1-1, reads DGGITQSPKYLFRKEGQNVTLSCEQNLNHDAMYWYRQDPGQGLRLIYYSQIVNDFQKGDIAEGYSVSREKKESFPLTVTSAQKNPTAFYLCASRIGASEAFFGQGTRLTVV.

The rearrangement joins TRBV24-1 to TRBJ2-3; D might be TRBD1 (5 bases). The CDR3 consists of 17 residues. V lost 5 bases to trimming and J lost 0 bases, with 17 bases between them. Germline assignment: CDR1 KGHDR and CDR2 SFDVKD. Here the CDR3 reads CATSGLSWGESTDTQYF. CDR3 DNA: TGTGCCACCAGTGGATTGTCGTGGGGCGAGAGCACAGATACGCAGTATTTT.

This clone was seen once. The gene calls are TRBV5-6 and TRBJ2-7; TRBD1 matches at 9 bases. V was pared by 6 bases and J by 12 bases, with 7 bases of the junction left unmatched. The CDR3 runs 11 residues. The V gene's germline CDR1 is SGHDT and CDR2 YYEEEE. The CDR3 nucleotides are TGTGCCAGCACCTTAGGACAGGGGTGGTACTTC. Protein: CASTLGQGWYF.

V is TRBV4-3 and J is TRBJ2-1; TRBD2 agrees at 8 bases. V was clipped by 0 bases and J by 5 bases; unmatched bases: 12. Germline loops: CDR1 LGHNA, CDR2 YSLEER. The CDR3 is 18 amino acids. The CDR3 nucleotides are TGCGCCAGCAGCCAAGATGCCATACGGGGGGGCCTAAACAATGAGCAGTTCTTC. It encodes CASSQDAIRGGLNNEQFF.

This rearrangement joins TRBV6-5 to TRBJ1-1; D not resolved. The CDR3 totals 14 residues. Trimming cost V 7 bases and J 3 bases, with 15 bases left between them. Germline V gives CDR1 MNHEY, CDR2 SVGAGI. CDR3 region: CASTPGGWDTEAFF. CDR3 DNA sequence: TGTGCCAGCACCCCAGGTGGGTGGGACACTGAAGCTTTCTTT.

This chain joins TRBV9 and TRBJ2-7, with 9 bases aligning to TRBD1. V shed 1 base, J shed 3 bases, and the junction held 5 bases outside the gene matches. CDR1 and CDR2 (germline): SGDLS, YYNGEE. CDR3 length: 15 amino acids. CDR3 DNA sequence: TGTGCCAGCAGCGTAAGTGGGACAGGGATCTACGAGCAGTACTTC. It specifies CASSVSGTGIYEQYF.

The chain links TRBV2 to TRBJ1-5, with 10 bases lining up with TRBD1. Trimming at V came to 6 bases and at J to 0 bases, leaving 11 bases not matched to a gene. Germline CDR1 and CDR2: SNHLY and FYNNEI. The length of the CDR3 is 18 residues. CDR3 bases: TGTGCCAGCAGCCCCCGGGACAGGGGACTCGATAGCAATCAGCCCCAGCATTTT. Protein sequence: CASSPRDRGLDSNQPQHF.

The V call is TRBV10-3, the J call TRBJ1-5, with 9 nucleotides matching TRBD1. This CDR3 is 15 amino acids long. V was pared by 5 bases and J by 4 bases, with 6 bases of the junction left unmatched. The germline gives CDR1 ENHRY, CDR2 SYGVKD. The CDR3 region is CAISPVGTGNQPQHF. CDR3 DNA: TGTGCCATCAGTCCTGTGGGGACAGGGAATCAGCCCCAGCATTTT.

The chain is built from TRBV24-1 and TRBJ2-5; D may be TRBD2 (7 bases). V was cut by 3 bases and J by 5 bases, with 15 bases left in between. CDR3 length: 15 amino acids. The germline V gene has CDR1 KGHDR and CDR2 SFDVKD. The CDR3 sequence: CATSDPRGPGETQYF. CDR3 DNA: TGTGCCACCAGTGATCCGCGGGGGCCGGGGGAGACCCAGTACTTC.